This note documents a single T cell receptor beta chain sequence. Per the germline V gene, CDR1 is SEHNR and CDR2 is FQNEAQ (reference sequence). The CDR3 totals 14 residues. Trimming shortened V by 0 bases and J by 10 bases, and 13 bases separated the two germline ends. The data were taken from a study of control samples from healthy donors and cancer patients. The protocol was immunoSEQ multiplex PCR, while the TCRdb copy is restricted to in-frame clones and leaves out a portion. Of 40,000 to 60,000 clones listed, 75% to 90% are singletons. The sequence derives from a man aged 60 to 75 with head and neck cancer. This rearrangement joins TRBV7-9 to TRBJ2-1; D not resolved. What was sequenced was PBMCs. CDR3 sequence: CASSLAAGLGEQFF. CDR3 coding DNA: TGTGCCAGCAGCTTAGCCGCCGGTCTGGGAGAGCAGTTCTTC. The full variable domain, in which reference TRBV7-9 and TRBJ2-1 provide the parts outside the CDR3, is DTGVSQNPRHKITKRGQNVTFRCDPISEHNRLYWYRQTLGQGPEFLTYFQNEAQLEKSRLLSDRFSAERPKGSFSTLEIQRTEQGDSAMYLCASSLAAGLGEQFFGPGTRLTVL.